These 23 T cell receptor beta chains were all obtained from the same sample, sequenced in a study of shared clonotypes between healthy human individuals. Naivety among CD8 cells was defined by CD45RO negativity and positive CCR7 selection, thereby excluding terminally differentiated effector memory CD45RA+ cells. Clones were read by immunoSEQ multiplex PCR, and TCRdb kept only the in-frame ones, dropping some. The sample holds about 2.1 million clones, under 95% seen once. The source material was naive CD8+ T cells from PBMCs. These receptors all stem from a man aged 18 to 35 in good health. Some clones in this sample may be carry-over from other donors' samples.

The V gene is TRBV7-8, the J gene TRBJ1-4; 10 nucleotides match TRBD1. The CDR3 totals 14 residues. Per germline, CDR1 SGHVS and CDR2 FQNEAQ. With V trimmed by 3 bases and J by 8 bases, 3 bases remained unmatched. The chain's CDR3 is CASSLDRGAEKLFF. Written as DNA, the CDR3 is TGTGCCAGCAGCTTGGACAGGGGGGCCGAAAAACTGTTTTTT.

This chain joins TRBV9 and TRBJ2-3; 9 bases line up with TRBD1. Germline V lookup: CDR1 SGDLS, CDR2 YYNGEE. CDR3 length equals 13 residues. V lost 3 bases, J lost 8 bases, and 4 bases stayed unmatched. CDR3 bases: TGTGCCAGCAGCGCAGGGACAGGGAGTACGCAGTATTTT. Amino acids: CASSAGTGSTQYF. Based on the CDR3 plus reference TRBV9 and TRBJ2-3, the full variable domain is DSGVTQTPKHLITATGQRVTLRCSPRSGDLSVYWYQQSLDQGLQFLIQYYNGEERAKGNILERFSAQQFPDLHSELNLSSLELGDSALYFCASSAGTGSTQYFGPGTRLTVL.

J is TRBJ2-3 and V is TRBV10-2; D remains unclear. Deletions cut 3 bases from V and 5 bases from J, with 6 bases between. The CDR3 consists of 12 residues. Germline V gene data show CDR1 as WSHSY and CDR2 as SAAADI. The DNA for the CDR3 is TGCGCCAGCAGTGAAGTGAGAGATACGCAGTATTTT. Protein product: CASSEVRDTQYF.

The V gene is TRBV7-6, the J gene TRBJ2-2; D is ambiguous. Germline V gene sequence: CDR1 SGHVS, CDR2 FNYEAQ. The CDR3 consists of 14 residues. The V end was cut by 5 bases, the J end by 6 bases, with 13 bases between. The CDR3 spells CASSRAGVAGELFF. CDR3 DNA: TGTGCCAGCAGCCGCGCCGGAGTGGCCGGGGAGCTGTTTTTT.

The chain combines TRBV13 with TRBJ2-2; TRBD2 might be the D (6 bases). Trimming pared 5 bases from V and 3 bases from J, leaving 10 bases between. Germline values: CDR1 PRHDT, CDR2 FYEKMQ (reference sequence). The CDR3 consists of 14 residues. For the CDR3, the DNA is TGTGCCAGCAGCCGATGGGGGGACACCGGGGAGCTGTTTTTT. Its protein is CASSRWGDTGELFF.

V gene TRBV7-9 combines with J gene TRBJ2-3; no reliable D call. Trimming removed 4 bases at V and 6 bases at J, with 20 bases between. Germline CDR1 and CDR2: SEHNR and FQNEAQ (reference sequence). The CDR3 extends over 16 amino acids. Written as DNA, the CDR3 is TGTGCCAGCAGCTCCCCGAGAAACATAGACGCGGATACGCAGTATTTT. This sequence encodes CASSSPRNIDADTQYF.

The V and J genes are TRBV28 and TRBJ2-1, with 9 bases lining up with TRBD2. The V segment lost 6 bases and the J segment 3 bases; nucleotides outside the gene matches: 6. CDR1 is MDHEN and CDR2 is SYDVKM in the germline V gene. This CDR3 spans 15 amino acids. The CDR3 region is CASSASGMGYNEQFF. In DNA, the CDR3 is TGTGCCAGCAGCGCTAGCGGGATGGGCTACAATGAGCAGTTCTTC. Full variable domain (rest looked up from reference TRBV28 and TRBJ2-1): DVKVTQSSRYLVKRTGEKVFLECVQDMDHENMFWYRQDPGLGLRLIYFSYDVKMKEKGDIPEGYSVSREKKERFSLILESASTNQTSMYLCASSASGMGYNEQFFGPGTRLTVL.

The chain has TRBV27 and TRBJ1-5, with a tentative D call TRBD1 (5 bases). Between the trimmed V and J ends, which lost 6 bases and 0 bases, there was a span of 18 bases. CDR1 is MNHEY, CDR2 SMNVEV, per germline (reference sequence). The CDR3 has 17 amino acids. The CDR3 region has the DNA TGTGCCAGCAGCCCAATAACAGGTCCCTATAGCAATCAGCCCCAGCATTTT. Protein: CASSPITGPYSNQPQHF.

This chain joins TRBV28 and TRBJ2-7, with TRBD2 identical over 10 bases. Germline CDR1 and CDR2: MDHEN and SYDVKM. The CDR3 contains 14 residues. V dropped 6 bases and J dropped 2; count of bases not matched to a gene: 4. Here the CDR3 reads CASRQSGRAYEQYF. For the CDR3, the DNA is TGTGCCAGCAGACAGAGCGGGAGGGCCTACGAGCAGTACTTC.

The CDR3 sequence is CASLLFTDTQYF. Here the CDR3 DNA reads TGTGCCAGCCTGCTCTTCACAGATACGCAGTATTTT. The chain is built from TRBV7-9 and TRBJ2-3, with D uncertain. V was trimmed by 8 bases and J by 2 bases, leaving 8 bases between them. The length of the CDR3 is 12 residues. Germline assignment: CDR1 SEHNR and CDR2 FQNEAQ (reference sequence).

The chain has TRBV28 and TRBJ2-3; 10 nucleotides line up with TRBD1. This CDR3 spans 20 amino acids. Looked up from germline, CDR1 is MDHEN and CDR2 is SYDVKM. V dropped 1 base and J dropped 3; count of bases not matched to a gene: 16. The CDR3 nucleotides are TGTGCCAGCAGTTTATCCGGACAGGGGGTCATGGAGGAAGGGACAGATACGCAGTATTTT. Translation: CASSLSGQGVMEEGTDTQYF.

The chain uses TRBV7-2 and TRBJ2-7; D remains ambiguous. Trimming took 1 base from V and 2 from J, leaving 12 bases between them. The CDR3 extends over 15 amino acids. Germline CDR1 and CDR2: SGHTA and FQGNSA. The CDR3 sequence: CASSLDFAIPYEQYF. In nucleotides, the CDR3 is TGTGCCAGCAGCTTAGATTTCGCCATACCCTACGAGCAGTACTTC.

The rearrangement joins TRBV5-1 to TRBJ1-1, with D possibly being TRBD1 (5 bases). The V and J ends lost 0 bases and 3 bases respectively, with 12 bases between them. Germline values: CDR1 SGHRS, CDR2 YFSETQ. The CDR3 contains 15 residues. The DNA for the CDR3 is TGCGCCAGCAGCTTGGTAAAGGGGCCTTACACTGAAGCTTTCTTT. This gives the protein CASSLVKGPYTEAFF.

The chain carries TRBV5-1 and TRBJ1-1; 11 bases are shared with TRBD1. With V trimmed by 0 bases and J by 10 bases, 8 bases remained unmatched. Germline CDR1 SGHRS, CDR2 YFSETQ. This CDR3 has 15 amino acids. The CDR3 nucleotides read TGCGCCAGCAGCTTGGCGGGACAGGGGGTGATAGGAGCTTTCTTT. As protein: CASSLAGQGVIGAFF.

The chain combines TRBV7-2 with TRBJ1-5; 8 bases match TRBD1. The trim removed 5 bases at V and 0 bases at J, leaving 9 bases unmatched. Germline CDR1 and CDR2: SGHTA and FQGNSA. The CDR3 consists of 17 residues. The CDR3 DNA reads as TGTGCCAGCAGCCCGGGACAGGCCCGATTTAGCAATCAGCCCCAGCATTTT. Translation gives CASSPGQARFSNQPQHF. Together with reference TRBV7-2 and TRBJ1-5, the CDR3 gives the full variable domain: GAGVSQSPSNKVTEKGKDVELRCDPISGHTALYWYRQSLGQGLEFLIYFQGNSAPDKSGLPSDRFSAERTGGSVSTLTIQRTQQEDSAVYLCASSPGQARFSNQPQHFGDGTRLSIL.

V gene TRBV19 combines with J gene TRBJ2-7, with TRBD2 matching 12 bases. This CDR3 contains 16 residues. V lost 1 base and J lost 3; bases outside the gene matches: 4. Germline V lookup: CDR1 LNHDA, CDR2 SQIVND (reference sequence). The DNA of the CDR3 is TGTGCCAGTAGTATAGGACTAGCGGGAGAAGGCTACGAGCAGTACTTC. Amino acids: CASSIGLAGEGYEQYF. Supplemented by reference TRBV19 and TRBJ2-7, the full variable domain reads DGGITQSPKYLFRKEGQNVTLSCEQNLNHDAMYWYRQDPGQGLRLIYYSQIVNDFQKGDIAEGYSVSREKKESFPLTVTSAQKNPTAFYLCASSIGLAGEGYEQYFGPGTRLTVT.

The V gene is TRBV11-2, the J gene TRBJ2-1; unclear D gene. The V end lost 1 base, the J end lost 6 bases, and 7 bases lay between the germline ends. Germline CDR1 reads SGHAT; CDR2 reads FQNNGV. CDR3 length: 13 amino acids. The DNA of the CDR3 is TGTGCCAGCAGCTTAGGAGCTGGCAATGAGCAGTTCTTC. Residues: CASSLGAGNEQFF.

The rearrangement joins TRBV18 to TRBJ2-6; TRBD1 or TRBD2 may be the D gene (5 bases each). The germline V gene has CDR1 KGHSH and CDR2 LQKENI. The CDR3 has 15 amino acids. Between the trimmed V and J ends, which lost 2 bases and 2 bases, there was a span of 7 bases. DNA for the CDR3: TGTGCCAGCTCACCAGGGGGAACTGGGGCCAACGTCCTGACTTTC. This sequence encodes CASSPGGTGANVLTF.

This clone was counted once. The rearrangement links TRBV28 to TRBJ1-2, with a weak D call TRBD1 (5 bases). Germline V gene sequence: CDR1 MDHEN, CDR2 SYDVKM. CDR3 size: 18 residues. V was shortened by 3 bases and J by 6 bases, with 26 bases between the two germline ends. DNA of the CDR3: TGTGCCAGCAGTTTTCCACGGGACTCCGAATGGGGGGGGAATGGCTACACCTTC. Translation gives CASSFPRDSEWGGNGYTF.

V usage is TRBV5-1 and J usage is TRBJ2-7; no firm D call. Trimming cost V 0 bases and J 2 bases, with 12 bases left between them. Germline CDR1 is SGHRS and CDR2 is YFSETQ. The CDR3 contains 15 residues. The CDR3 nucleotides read TGCGCCAGCAGCTTGGGTCGGAGTGAACCCTACGAGCAGTACTTC. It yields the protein CASSLGRSEPYEQYF.

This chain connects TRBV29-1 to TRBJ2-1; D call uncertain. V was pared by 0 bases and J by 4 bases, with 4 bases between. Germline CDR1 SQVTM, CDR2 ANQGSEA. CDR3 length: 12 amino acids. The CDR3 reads CSVEDGYNEQFF. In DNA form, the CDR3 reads TGCAGCGTTGAAGATGGATACAATGAGCAGTTCTTC.

CDR3 sequence (DNA): TGTGCCAGCAGTTTGCTACAGAAGAACACCGGGGAGCTGTTTTTT. The encoded protein is CASSLLQKNTGELFF. This chain connects TRBV27 to TRBJ2-2; D remains ambiguous. V was pared by 3 bases and J by 1 base, with 9 bases between. Germline CDR1 MNHEY, CDR2 SMNVEV (reference sequence). The CDR3 consists of 15 residues.

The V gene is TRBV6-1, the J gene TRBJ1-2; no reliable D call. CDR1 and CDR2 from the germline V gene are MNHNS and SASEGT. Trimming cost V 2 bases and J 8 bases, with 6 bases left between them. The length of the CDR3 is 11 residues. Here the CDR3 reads CASSESIGYTF. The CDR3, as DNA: TGTGCCAGCAGTGAATCTATAGGCTACACCTTC.